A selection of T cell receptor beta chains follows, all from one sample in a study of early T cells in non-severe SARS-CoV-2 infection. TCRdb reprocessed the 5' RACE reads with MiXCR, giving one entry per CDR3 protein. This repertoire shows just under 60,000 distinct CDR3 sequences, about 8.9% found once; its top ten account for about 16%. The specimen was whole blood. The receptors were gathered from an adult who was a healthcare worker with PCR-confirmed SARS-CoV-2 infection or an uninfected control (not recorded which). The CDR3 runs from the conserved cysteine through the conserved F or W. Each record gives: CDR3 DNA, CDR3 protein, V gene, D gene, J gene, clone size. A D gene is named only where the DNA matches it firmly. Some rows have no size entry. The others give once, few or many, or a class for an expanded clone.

TGTGCCAGCAGTGGACAGCCCTACGAGCAGTACTTC | CASSGQPYEQYF | TRBV28 | NA | TRBJ2-7 | few
TGTGCCAGCTCCCGTTTTACTAGCGGGATAGTAGGAGAGACCCAGTACTTC | CASSRFTSGIVGETQYF | TRBV11-2 | TRBD2 | TRBJ2-5 | few
TGTGCCAGCAGTTTACTCCAGACGGTCGGTACGCAGTATTTT | CASSLLQTVGTQYF | TRBV27 | NA | TRBJ2-3 | few
TGTGCCAGTAACCCCGAAACGAACACTGAAGCTTTCTTT | CASNPETNTEAFF | TRBV28 | NA | TRBJ1-1 | NA
TGCAGTGCGCGCGCGGGAGTAGGGACCTCCTACGAGCAGTACTTC | CSARAGVGTSYEQYF | TRBV20-1 | TRBD2 | TRBJ2-7 | few
TGTGCCAGCAGCATGAGGACTACCCTTAACACCGGGGAGCTGTTTTTT | CASSMRTTLNTGELFF | TRBV7-9 | NA | TRBJ2-2 | few
TGTGCCTGGAGTGCGTCTAGGTATGAGCAGTTCTTC | CAWSASRYEQFF | TRBV30 | NA | TRBJ2-1 | NA
TGTGCCAGCAGTTCTGGACAGGGGACCCACGAGCAGTACTTC | CASSSGQGTHEQYF | TRBV28 | TRBD1 | TRBJ2-7 | NA
TGTGCCAGCAGAACCGACAGGGGAGGCGAGCAGTACTTC | CASRTDRGGEQYF | TRBV12-3/TRBV12-4 | TRBD1 | TRBJ2-7 | many
TGTGCCATCGGGGGGGACGCCTCACATACGCAGTATTTT | CAIGGDASHTQYF | TRBV10-3 | TRBD2 | TRBJ2-3 | NA
TGTGCCAGCAGCCCGGGACAGCAAGAGACCCAGTACTTC | CASSPGQQETQYF | TRBV7-8 | TRBD1 | TRBJ2-5 | many
TGTGCCAGCAGCTTTCGGAGCGGAGAGAGGGGAGAGACCCAGTACTTC | CASSFRSGERGETQYF | TRBV5-6 | NA | TRBJ2-5 | NA
TGTGCCAGCAGCCCCCCGGGGTACGAGCAGTACTTC | CASSPPGYEQYF | TRBV7-9 | NA | TRBJ2-7 | many
TGTGCCAGCAGTTACGAGTTTAGGGGTAACTATGGCTACACCTTC | CASSYEFRGNYGYTF | TRBV6-5 | NA | TRBJ1-2 | few
TGTGCCAGCAGTCCCCGGGGGGCGTCCAAAAACATTCAGTACTTC | CASSPRGASKNIQYF | TRBV28 | NA | TRBJ2-4 | many
TGCAGCGTTGAAAAACCGGGACTACAATACGAGCAGTACTTC | CSVEKPGLQYEQYF | TRBV29-1 | TRBD2 | TRBJ2-7 | few
TGTGCCAGCAGTCACGGACAGGGGATCAATGGCTACACCTTC | CASSHGQGINGYTF | TRBV6-2/TRBV6-3 | TRBD1 | TRBJ1-2 | once
TGCGCCAGCAGTAGCGGGGGAAATTCACCCCTCTACTTT | CASSSGGNSPLYF | TRBV5-1 | NA | TRBJ1-6 | NA
TGCAGTGCTCCTGACCAGAAATACGAGCAGTACTTC | CSAPDQKYEQYF | TRBV20-1 | NA | TRBJ2-7 | many
TGTGCCAGCTCTGACTGGCGAAACTCTGGGGCCAACGTCCTGACTTTC | CASSDWRNSGANVLTF | TRBV28 | NA | TRBJ2-6 | NA
TGTGCCAGCAGGGGGAAGACCCAGTACTTC | CASRGKTQYF | TRBV28 | NA | TRBJ2-5 | many
TGCGCCAGCGGTCAACTAGGACGGTACAATGAGCAGTTCTTC | CASGQLGRYNEQFF | TRBV4-1 | NA | TRBJ2-1 | few
TGTGCCAGCTGTTTCGGGGCACGCTCTGGGGCCAACGTCCTGACTTTC | CASCFGARSGANVLTF | TRBV12-3/TRBV12-4 | NA | TRBJ2-6 | many
TGTGCCAGCAGCCCCCGGACAGGTTCTGGCGGGGAGCTGTTTTTT | CASSPRTGSGGELFF | TRBV9 | TRBD1 | TRBJ2-2 | few
TGTGCCAGTAAAGACAGGGGGCGTCCCTACGAGCAGTACTTC | CASKDRGRPYEQYF | TRBV19 | TRBD1 | TRBJ2-7 | many
TGCAGCGTTGAATCGGGTCGTGGCTACACCTTC | CSVESGRGYTF | TRBV29-1 | NA | TRBJ1-2 | many
TGTGCCAGCAGCCCCCGGGACTTCGCCTTTAAGCAGTACTTC | CASSPRDFAFKQYF | TRBV9 | NA | TRBJ2-7 | many
TGTGCCAGCAGTCCAGCGGGAGGGACAGATACGCAGTATTTT | CASSPAGGTDTQYF | TRBV12-3/TRBV12-4 | TRBD2 | TRBJ2-3 | few
TGCGCCAGCAGCTTGGGGGTGTCTAGCGGACAAGAGACCCAGTACTTC | CASSLGVSSGQETQYF | TRBV5-1 | TRBD2 | TRBJ2-5 | NA
TGTGCCATCAGTAAACAGACCCTCACAGATACGCAGTATTTT | CAISKQTLTDTQYF | TRBV10-3 | NA | TRBJ2-3 | few
TGCAGTGCTAGAGATCGACAGTTAGGGGTTGAGTTCTTC | CSARDRQLGVEFF | TRBV20-1 | NA | TRBJ2-1 | many
TGTGCCAGCAGCTTTGGACTAGCGGAGACCTACGAGCAGTACTTC | CASSFGLAETYEQYF | TRBV7-2 | TRBD2 | TRBJ2-7 | many
TGTGCCAGCAGTCTCGGAGAGAAGCAGTTCTTC | CASSLGEKQFF | TRBV12-3/TRBV12-4 | NA | TRBJ2-1 | few
TGTGCCAGCAGCCCCGGTGGGCTAGCGGGTCTCCTCTCCTACAATGAGCAGTTCTTC | CASSPGGLAGLLSYNEQFF | TRBV9 | TRBD2 | TRBJ2-1 | NA
TGTGCCAGCAGTTTGGTAGTCGAGCAGTACTTC | CASSLVVEQYF | TRBV28 | NA | TRBJ2-7 | NA
TGCGCCAGCAGCTTGGTGGACGGCACCTATGGCTACACCTTC | CASSLVDGTYGYTF | TRBV5-1 | NA | TRBJ1-2 | few
TGTGCCTGGAGCCCCGGGACAGTCAATGAAAAACTGTTTTTT | CAWSPGTVNEKLFF | TRBV30 | TRBD1 | TRBJ1-4 | NA